This entry lists 27 T cell receptor beta chains sequenced from one sample in a study of OX40 agonist ivuxolimab in advanced cancers. Generated by immunoSEQ multiplex PCR, the TCRdb table keeps only in-frame clones and is missing some. The table lists 55,000 to 75,000 clones, 70% to 90% of them singletons. The sample here was CD4+ or CD8+ T cells sorted from blood, taken in a trial of the OX40 agonist ivuxolimab. The receptors originated from an adult with an advanced solid tumor such as melanoma, head and neck, liver or kidney cancer.

J is TRBJ2-4 and V is TRBV7-9, with 9 bases fitting TRBD1. Unmatched junction bases numbered 9, after V lost 3 bases and J lost 9 bases. Germline CDR1 is SEHNR and CDR2 is FQNEAQ (reference sequence). This CDR3 is built from 15 residues. DNA for the CDR3: TGTGCCAGCAGCTTCGCACAGGGGGCAAAGGGCATTCAGTACTTC. Translated, it gives CASSFAQGAKGIQYF.

In its sample, this clone was seen once. DNA of the CDR3: TGTGCCAGCAGTCTTCTCTCCGGGACAGCTGCAACTAATGAAAAACTGTTTTTT. Protein sequence: CASSLLSGTAATNEKLFF. The gene calls are TRBV16 and TRBJ1-4; 7 nucleotides align to TRBD1. In germline, CDR1 is KGHSY, CDR2 FQNENV. This CDR3 has 18 amino acids. The V segment lost 6 bases and the J segment 0 bases; nucleotides outside the gene matches: 13.

The chain couples TRBV6-1 to TRBJ1-5; 9 bases are a match to TRBD1. CDR3 length equals 15 residues. V shed 6 bases and J 7 bases; nucleotides not matched to a gene: 10. Germline CDR1 reads MNHNS; CDR2 reads SASEGT. CDR3 region: CASRDPVTGGQPQHF. The CDR3 region has the DNA TGTGCCAGCAGGGACCCGGTGACAGGGGGACAGCCCCAGCATTTT.

This sequence joins TRBV4-3 and TRBJ2-5, with 12 bases aligning to TRBD2. This CDR3 region has 17 residues. V lost 0 bases, J lost 6 bases, and 8 bases stayed unmatched. Germline V gene data show CDR1 as LGHNA and CDR2 as YSLEER. DNA of the CDR3: TGCGCCAGCAGCCAAGATAGGCTAGCGGGAGGGATAAAGACCCAGTACTTC. It translates to CASSQDRLAGGIKTQYF.

The DNA for the CDR3 is TGTGCCAGCAGTTTAAGTGGGACAGCCTCTGAAGCTTTCTTT. Its translation: CASSLSGTASEAFF. The rearrangement uses TRBV28 and TRBJ1-1; 7 nucleotides line up with TRBD1. Germline CDR1 and CDR2: MDHEN and SYDVKM. The CDR3 is made up of 14 amino acids. V lost 2 bases, J lost 6 bases, and 6 bases stayed unmatched.

This rearrangement joins TRBV9 to TRBJ1-5; no clear D. The V and J ends lost 3 bases and 4 bases respectively, with 14 bases between them. The CDR3 consists of 15 residues. Looked up from germline, CDR1 is SGDLS and CDR2 is YYNGEE. The CDR3 sequence: CASSDGPSPNQPQHF. In nucleotides, the CDR3 is TGTGCCAGCAGCGATGGGCCAAGCCCGAATCAGCCCCAGCATTTT.

The chain carries TRBV7-2 and TRBJ2-1; 7 bases match TRBD2. The CDR3 covers 16 residues. With 7 bases clipped from V and 3 bases from J, the junction kept 12 bases outside the gene matches. Germline-derived CDR1 and CDR2 are SGHTA and FQGNSA. DNA of the CDR3: TGTGCCAGCAACTTCCTGGGAGGGAGCAACTACAATGAGCAGTTCTTC. Its protein product is CASNFLGGSNYNEQFF.

There are a few counts of this clone. The CDR3 bases are TGTGCCAGCAGTTACTCGGGCAGGGGCGCTTACGAGCAGTACTTC. Protein sequence: CASSYSGRGAYEQYF. The chain joins TRBV6-6 to TRBJ2-7, with D possibly being TRBD1 (6 bases). Germline V lookup: CDR1 MNHNY, CDR2 SVGAGI (reference sequence). The CDR3 covers 15 residues. Trimming shortened V by 0 bases and J by 4 bases, and 13 bases separated the two germline ends.

This clone was seen a single time. This chain connects TRBV13 to TRBJ2-7; 12 positions match TRBD1. This CDR3 has 14 amino acids. V shed 5 bases, J shed 4 bases, and the junction held 3 bases outside the gene matches. Germline assignment: CDR1 PRHDT and CDR2 FYEKMQ (reference sequence). The CDR3 region is CASSPGQGAYEQYF. CDR3 nucleotides: TGTGCCAGCAGCCCGGGACAGGGGGCTTACGAGCAGTACTTC.

V usage is TRBV15 and J usage is TRBJ2-1; D gene uncertain. V lost 0 bases and J lost 3, with 9 bases in between. The CDR3 covers 15 residues. CDR1 is LNHNV and CDR2 is YYDKDF in the germline V gene (reference sequence). The CDR3 DNA reads as TGTGCCACCAGCAGAGATCTGAGCAACTACAATGAGCAGTTCTTC. Residues: CATSRDLSNYNEQFF.

The V call is TRBV6-5, the J call TRBJ2-5, with D unclear. V lost 8 bases to trimming and J lost 5 bases, with 9 bases between them. The germline V gene encodes CDR1 MNHEY and CDR2 SVGAGI. CDR3 size: 11 residues. DNA of the CDR3: TGTGCCAGCGGACGCTCCGAGACCCAGTACTTC. Amino acid sequence: CASGRSETQYF.

The chain employs TRBV11-1 and TRBJ2-1, with no clear D. Trimming cost V 5 bases and J 13 bases, with 3 bases left between them. Germline values: CDR1 SGHAT, CDR2 FQDESV (reference sequence). The CDR3 totals 8 residues. The CDR3 reads CASSHQFF. The DNA for the CDR3 is TGTGCCAGCAGCCATCAGTTCTTC.

The chain employs TRBV30 and TRBJ2-5; TRBD2 matches at 9 bases. The CDR3 covers 13 residues. V was clipped by 4 bases and J by 2 bases; unmatched bases: 2. The germline gives CDR1 GTSNPN, CDR2 SVGIG (reference sequence). CDR3 bases: TGTGCCTGGACTAGCGGGAATCAAGAGACCCAGTACTTC. Encoded protein: CAWTSGNQETQYF.

This chain links TRBV25-1 with TRBJ1-3; D perhaps matches TRBD1 (6 bases). Germline CDR1 and CDR2: MGHDK and SYGVNS. The CDR3 has 18 amino acids. The V and J ends lost 2 bases and 4 bases respectively, with 21 bases between them. CDR3 in amino acids: CASSELLGQGRGGNTIYF. CDR3 coding DNA: TGTGCCAGCAGTGAACTCTTAGGGCAGGGGCGCGGGGGAAACACCATATATTTT.

The chain recombines TRBV7-2 with TRBJ1-3; no firm D call. V lost 1 base and J lost 4, with 11 bases in between. This CDR3 has 15 residues. The V gene's germline CDR1 is SGHTA and CDR2 FQGNSA. The CDR3 protein is CASSLGGVTGNTIYF. The CDR3 DNA reads TGTGCCAGCAGCTTAGGCGGAGTCACGGGAAACACCATATATTTT.

The chain employs TRBV19 and TRBJ2-1; D perhaps matches TRBD1 (5 bases). From germline, CDR1 is LNHDA and CDR2 SQIVND (reference sequence). The ends were cut back, 4 bases at V and 12 bases at J, with 19 bases in the middle. CDR3 size: 14 residues. The CDR3 protein is CASSTTRAPAVQFF. Here the CDR3 DNA reads TGTGCCAGTAGTACGACCAGGGCCCCCGCAGTGCAGTTCTTC.

The genes are TRBV6-5 and TRBJ2-2; 8 bases are a match to TRBD1. This CDR3 comprises 15 residues. The germline V gene encodes CDR1 MNHEY and CDR2 SVGAGI. The J segment lost 3 bases and the V segment lost 5 bases, leaving 5 bases of the junction unmatched. The CDR3 here is CASSRTGMDTGELFF. CDR3 in DNA: TGTGCCAGCAGTCGGACAGGGATGGACACCGGGGAGCTGTTTTTT.

This sequence joins TRBV7-2 and TRBJ2-5, with D possibly TRBD1 on 6 matching bases. The CDR3 runs 13 residues. The V gene lost 5 bases and the J gene lost 2 bases, with 9 bases spanning the gap. Germline V gene lookup returns CDR1 SGHTA and CDR2 FQGNSA. The CDR3 is CASSRDKQETQYF. Written as DNA, the CDR3 is TGTGCCAGCAGCCGGGACAAACAAGAGACCCAGTACTTC.

The DNA for the CDR3 is TGTGCCACCAGCAGAGGGGAAGTCCCCGGTGTGGAGACCCAGTACTTC. This sequence encodes CATSRGEVPGVETQYF. The chain couples TRBV15 to TRBJ2-5, with unresolved D. V gave up 1 base and J gave up 5 bases, with 17 bases separating them. CDR1 is LNHNV, CDR2 YYDKDF, per germline (reference sequence). The CDR3 length is 16 residues. Filled out from reference TRBV15 and TRBJ2-5, the complete variable domain reads DAMVIQNPRYQVTQFGKPVTLSCSQTLNHNVMYWYQQKSSQAPKLLFHYYDKDFNNEADTPDNFQSRRPNTSFCFLDIRSPGLGDTAMYLCATSRGEVPGVETQYFGPGTRLLVL.

The chain is built from TRBV27 and TRBJ1-2; TRBD1 might be the D (6 bases). V dropped 11 bases and J dropped 0 bases, with 16 bases sitting between them. CDR1 is MNHEY, CDR2 SMNVEV, per germline (reference sequence). The CDR3 extends over 14 amino acids. The CDR3 DNA sequence: TGTGCCTCAGCTGTGGGGGGGCCTAACTATGGCTACACCTTC. Protein: CASAVGGPNYGYTF.

The chain carries TRBV4-3 and TRBJ1-1, with D maybe TRBD1 (6 bases). Germline V gene lookup returns CDR1 LGHNA and CDR2 YSLEER. Trimming took off 0 bases at V and 4 bases at J, with 9 bases between the two ends. The CDR3 runs 14 residues. Here the CDR3 DNA reads TGCGCCAGCAGCCAAGAAGTAGGGGGCACTGAAGCTTTCTTT. It translates to CASSQEVGGTEAFF.

The chain has TRBV30 and TRBJ2-2, with 7 bases identical to TRBD1. Germline CDR1 is GTSNPN and CDR2 is SVGIG (reference sequence). Trimming at V came to 1 base and at J to 1 base, leaving 0 bases not matched to a gene. The CDR3 covers 14 residues. The CDR3 protein is CAWSAGGNTGELFF. CDR3 bases: TGTGCCTGGAGTGCAGGGGGGAACACCGGGGAGCTGTTTTTT.

The chain combines TRBV28 with TRBJ2-5; possible D gene TRBD1, 6 bases. This CDR3 is 14 amino acids long. Germline-derived CDR1 and CDR2 are MDHEN and SYDVKM. V lost 8 bases and J lost 1, with 14 bases in between. CDR3 in amino acids: CASLEQGFQETQYF. CDR3 DNA: TGTGCCAGCCTTGAACAGGGATTCCAAGAGACCCAGTACTTC.

The chain links TRBV7-6 to TRBJ1-6, with D unresolved. This CDR3 has 13 residues. V shed 1 base and J shed 8 bases, with 6 bases lying between them. The germline V gene has CDR1 SGHVS and CDR2 FNYEAQ. CDR3 protein: CASSLGSDSPLHF. The CDR3 DNA reads as TGTGCCAGCAGCTTAGGCTCTGATTCACCCCTCCACTTT.

V and J are TRBV7-2 and TRBJ2-7; 10 positions agree with TRBD2. V was clipped by 4 bases and J by 4 bases; unmatched bases: 7. Germline V gene sequence: CDR1 SGHTA, CDR2 FQGNSA. This CDR3 comprises 15 residues. The CDR3 DNA is TGTGCCAGCAGCTCATCTAGCGGGGGCCTATACGAGCAGTACTTC. This encodes CASSSSSGGLYEQYF.

The V gene is TRBV6-4, the J gene TRBJ2-3; D perhaps matches TRBD1 (6 bases). The ends were cut back, 7 bases at V and 0 bases at J, with 11 bases in the middle. Germline V gene sequence: CDR1 MRHNA, CDR2 SNTAGT. This CDR3 comprises 14 residues. CDR3: CASKPGQSTDTQYF. CDR3 DNA sequence: TGTGCCAGCAAGCCGGGACAAAGCACAGATACGCAGTATTTT.

The rearrangement uses TRBV10-1 and TRBJ1-5; D is unclear. V dropped 0 bases and J dropped 9 bases, with 12 bases sitting between them. The CDR3 extends over 14 amino acids. Germline CDR1 is WNHNN and CDR2 is SYGVQD (reference sequence). CDR3 coding DNA: TGCGCCAGCAGTGAGTCCGGGGAAGGGAGGCCCCAGCATTTT. This sequence encodes CASSESGEGRPQHF.